This TCR beta chain was identified in a study of vaccination and CD4 T cells after COVID-19. Study-level background: Two-dose vaccination with either BNT162b2 or mRNA-1273 was given to participants.

Treatment specified: roughly 10-day PBMC culture with coronavirus spike peptide pools or control peptides (ViraFEST assay). Days 3 and 7 were when half the medium was replaced with fresh IL-2 medium. V was trimmed by 0 bases and J by 0 bases, leaving 6 bases between them. Germline-derived CDR1 and CDR2 are LGHNA and YSLEER. The CDR3 runs 16 residues. At the Johns Hopkins FTIC core, DNA taken from cultured CD4+ T cells was sequenced by way of the Oncomine TCR Beta short-read assay. One entry per CDR3 protein results from TCRdb running MiXCR on the PCR reads. The sample consists of approximately 22,000 distinct CDR3 sequences, less than 70% of them appearing once. Worth noting for this clonotype: Its cognate antigen is unknown.

The sample comprised CD4+ T cells from blood, cultured in vitro. The TCR comes from a human donor who had recovered from COVID-19. The chain combines TRBV4-3 with TRBJ1-6, with TRBD1 as a possible D gene (5 bases). CDR3 loop: CASSQEQVSYNSPLHF. In DNA form, the CDR3 reads TGCGCCAGCAGCCAAGAACAGGTCTCCTATAATTCACCCCTCCACTTT.